These T cell receptor beta chains were read from a single sample in a study of Ad26.COV2.S vaccination and SARS-CoV-2 variants. Data came from immunoSEQ multiplex PCR; TCRdb stores just in-frame clones and leaves some out. The data show around 300,000 clones, approximately 86% seen once. Sample: peripheral blood, taken in a trial of Ad26.COV2.S vaccine versus placebo. Receptors were obtained from a person aged 18-65 years who received the Ad26.COV2.S COVID-19 vaccine or a placebo. Each CDR3 is given with its conserved first and last residue. Fields, in order: D gene, V gene, clone size, J gene, CDR3 DNA, CDR3 protein. D genes are given only for firm matches. The size entry is marked missing in some rows and otherwise reads once, few, many or a size class.

>TRBD1|TRBV5-1|NA|TRBJ2-1
TGCGCCAGCAGCGGGGGACAGGGAGGGGATGAGCAGTTCTTC
CASSGGQGGDEQFF
>TRBD1|TRBV19|NA|TRBJ2-6
TGTGCCAGTAGCAGACAGGGGACTGGGGCCAACGTCCTGACTTTC
CASSRQGTGANVLTF
>NA|TRBV2|NA|TRBJ1-1
TGTGCCAGCACACTGCGACGGGCCCACACTGAAGCTTTCTTT
CASTLRRAHTEAFF
>NA|TRBV5-5|NA|TRBJ1-2
TGTGCCAGCAGCTTGGAACAGTTATTGTCTAGCTACACCTTC
CASSLEQLLSSYTF
>TRBD2|TRBV18|NA|TRBJ2-2
TGTGCCAGCTCCCCCGGGACTAGCAACACCGGGGAGCTGTTTTTT
CASSPGTSNTGELFF
>NA|TRBV4-3|once|TRBJ1-4
TGCGCCAGCAGCCAAGAGTTGGATGAAAAACTGTTTTTT
CASSQELDEKLFF
>NA|TRBV11-3|NA|TRBJ2-5
TGTGCCAGCAGCTTTGGGGTGAGAGAGACCCAGTACTTC
CASSFGVRETQYF
>NA|TRBV4-2|NA|TRBJ1-4
TGTGCCAGCAGCCGGGACAAGAGCCAGGGGAGTGAAAAACTGTTTTTT
CASSRDKSQGSEKLFF
>TRBD1|TRBV11-2|NA|TRBJ1-1
TGTGCCAGCAGCGCCACAGGGGGTACGAACACTGAAGCTTTCTTT
CASSATGGTNTEAFF
>TRBD1|TRBV19|NA|TRBJ1-4
TGTGCCAGTAGTAGGACAGGGGGCGCGAGTGAAAAACTGTTTTTT
CASSRTGGASEKLFF
>NA|TRBV28|NA|TRBJ2-3
TGTGCCAGCAGCCCTATTCTCCGAACAGATACGCAGTATTTT
CASSPILRTDTQYF
>NA|TRBV5-1|once|TRBJ2-2
TGCGCCAGCAGCTTGGACGGGGAGCTGTTTTTT
CASSLDGELFF
>NA|TRBV28|NA|TRBJ2-5
TGTGCCAGCAGCCAGGGGCTGGGGGAGACCCAGTACTTC
CASSQGLGETQYF
>NA|TRBV7-9|NA|TRBJ2-3
TGTGCCAGCAGCTTGGACAGCGGGTTATGGACAGATACGCAGTATTTT
CASSLDSGLWTDTQYF
>TRBD1|TRBV6-6|NA|TRBJ2-3
TGTGCCAGCAGTCGAACAGGGGACCCTAGCACAGATACGCAGTATTTT
CASSRTGDPSTDTQYF
>NA|TRBV28|NA|TRBJ2-5
TGTGCCAGCAGTTTCTCAGACCTCCAAGAGACCCAGTACTTC
CASSFSDLQETQYF
>NA|TRBV27|NA|TRBJ2-2
TGTGCCAGCAGTTTAGGTGGAGGGGGTGGGCCCGTGGAGCTGTTTTTT
CASSLGGGGGPVELFF
>TRBD1|TRBV6-5|NA|TRBJ2-1
TGTGCCAGCAGTTCTCAGGGGGCGGGTGAGCAGTTCTTC
CASSSQGAGEQFF
>TRBD2|TRBV30|NA|TRBJ2-5
TGTGCCTGGAGTCCCCACCGCAGGACTAGCGCGAAGTTGCGGGTGGAGACCCAGTACTTC
CAWSPHRRTSAKLRVETQYF
>NA|TRBV13|NA|TRBJ2-7
TGTGCCAGCAGCTTATGGAGGACGGACGTCAACGAGCAGTACTTC
CASSLWRTDVNEQYF
>TRBD1|TRBV2|NA|TRBJ1-5
TGTGCCAGCAGCGGGACAGGGCATAGCAATCAGCCCCAGCATTTT
CASSGTGHSNQPQHF
>NA|TRBV18|NA|TRBJ2-1
TGTGCCAGCTCCTCATCACGGACCGTCACCAATGAGCAGTTCTTC
CASSSSRTVTNEQFF
>NA|TRBV20-1|NA|TRBJ2-7
TGCGGATCCAGGTCCACCTACGAGCAGTACTTC
CGSRSTYEQYF
>TRBD2|TRBV19|NA|TRBJ2-4
TGTGCCAGTTCTCTTTCTGGGGACTATAAAAACATTCAGTACTTC
CASSLSGDYKNIQYF
>NA|TRBV14|NA|TRBJ2-2
TGTGCCAGCAGCCAAGAGTTCGCGGCGGCGGGGGAGCTGTTTTTT
CASSQEFAAAGELFF
>NA|TRBV5-4|NA|TRBJ1-2
TGTGCCAGCAGCCGTCCGGAGAGGGGCCATAACTATGGCTACACCTTC
CASSRPERGHNYGYTF
>TRBD1|TRBV2|NA|TRBJ1-6
TGTGCCAGCAGTACTCGGACAGGGAGTAATTCACCCCTCCACTTT
CASSTRTGSNSPLHF
>NA|TRBV6-5|once|TRBJ2-1
TGTGCCAGCAGTTACTCCCCGGGCGGGAATGAGCAGTTCTTC
CASSYSPGGNEQFF
>TRBD1|TRBV18|NA|TRBJ2-1
TGTGCCAGCTCTCCACAGGGGGCAGGCGAGCAGTTCTTC
CASSPQGAGEQFF
>NA|TRBV7-2|NA|TRBJ2-5
TGTGCCAGCACCCCACCTAACGGTCAAGAGACCCAGTACTTC
CASTPPNGQETQYF
>NA|TRBV10-2|NA|TRBJ1-5
TGCGCCAGCAGTGAGTCTGGGATTAATCAGCCCCAGCATTTT
CASSESGINQPQHF
>NA|TRBV28|NA|TRBJ1-5
TGTGCCAGCAGTTTGACACCGCTCCCCGCGCCCCAGCATTTT
CASSLTPLPAPQHF
>NA|TRBV18|NA|TRBJ1-1
TGTGCCAGCTCATTTGGCCCCAACACTGAAGCTTTCTTT
CASSFGPNTEAFF
>NA|TRBV24-1|NA|TRBJ2-3
TGTGCCACCAGTGATCTCCGGGACTTGGACGGAGATACGCAGTATTTT
CATSDLRDLDGDTQYF
>NA|TRBV5-1|NA|TRBJ2-3
TGCGCCAGCAGCATGACAGGGAGGGGCACAGATACGCAGTATTTT
CASSMTGRGTDTQYF
>NA|TRBV5-4|once|TRBJ2-1
TGTGCCAGCAGCGAGGAGCGGCCGAGCTCCTACAATGAGCAGTTCTTC
CASSEERPSSYNEQFF
>NA|TRBV11-2|NA|TRBJ1-1
TGTGCCAGCAGCGCGAGCTGGGGTGAAGCTTTCTTT
CASSASWGEAFF
>TRBD1|TRBV19|NA|TRBJ2-5
TGTGCCAGTAAATGGGACAGCCGACAAGAGACCCAGTACTTC
CASKWDSRQETQYF
>NA|TRBV27|once|TRBJ1-5
TGTGCCAGCATTGGTTCCGGTCAGCACGATAGCAATCAGCCCCAGCATTTT
CASIGSGQHDSNQPQHF
>NA|TRBV2|NA|TRBJ1-2
TGTGCCAGCAGTGAATCTGTTCAAGGGGATGGCTACACCTTC
CASSESVQGDGYTF
>TRBD1|TRBV5-1|NA|TRBJ1-5
TGCGCCAGCAGCCGACAGGGGGGCGATCAGCCCCAGCATTTT
CASSRQGGDQPQHF
>NA|TRBV5-4|few|TRBJ2-5
TGTGCCAGCAGCTACGGCCCGGGGGGCAGGGAGACCCAGTACTTC
CASSYGPGGRETQYF
>TRBD2|TRBV13|NA|TRBJ2-7
TGTGCCAGCAGCCGATTGACTAGCGGGGACTACGAGCAGTACTTC
CASSRLTSGDYEQYF
>TRBD2|TRBV27|few|TRBJ2-7
TGTGCCAGCAGTGAAATAGCGGGAAACTCCTACGAGCAGTACTTC
CASSEIAGNSYEQYF
>TRBD2|TRBV4-2|once|TRBJ2-1
TGTGCCAGCAGCCCCGGCGGGAGCTCCTACAATGAGCAGTTCTTC
CASSPGGSSYNEQFF
>TRBD1|TRBV7-8|NA|TRBJ1-3
TGTGCCAGCAGCTTACTAGAGGGGGCGTATGGAAACACCATATATTTT
CASSLLEGAYGNTIYF
>NA|TRBV19|NA|TRBJ2-7
TGTGCCAGTACCGCGACGGATCGCACCTACGAGCAGTACTTC
CASTATDRTYEQYF
>TRBD1|TRBV6-2/TRBV6-3|NA|TRBJ1-2
TGTGCCAGCAGTGGACAGGGTTCTAACTATGGCTACACCTTC
CASSGQGSNYGYTF
>NA|TRBV2|NA|TRBJ2-5
TGTGCCAGCAGGACGGAGGGCTGGGAGACCCAGTACTTC
CASRTEGWETQYF
>NA|TRBV9|NA|TRBJ2-2
TGTGCCAGCAGCCGGCTCGGAGGGGGCGGGGAGCTGTTTTTT
CASSRLGGGGELFF
>TRBD2|TRBV5-1|NA|TRBJ2-7
TGCGCCAGCAGCCCGGGACTAGCGGGGGCCTCCTACGAGCAGTACTTC
CASSPGLAGASYEQYF
>TRBD1|TRBV6-4|once|TRBJ1-6
TGTGCCAGCAGCACAGATCAGGGGGCGCCCCCCCACTTT
CASSTDQGAPPHF
>TRBD2|TRBV4-3|once|TRBJ2-7
TGCGCCAGCAGCCCTGAGCGGGGGTTCCTCTCCTACGAGCAGTACTTC
CASSPERGFLSYEQYF